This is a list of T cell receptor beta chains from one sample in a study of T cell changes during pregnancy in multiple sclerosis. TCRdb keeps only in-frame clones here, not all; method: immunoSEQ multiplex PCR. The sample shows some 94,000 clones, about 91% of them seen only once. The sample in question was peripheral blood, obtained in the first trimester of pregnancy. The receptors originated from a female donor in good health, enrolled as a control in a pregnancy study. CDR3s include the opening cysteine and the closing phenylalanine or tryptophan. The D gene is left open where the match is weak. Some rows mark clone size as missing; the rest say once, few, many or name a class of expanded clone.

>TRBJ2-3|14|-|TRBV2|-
CASKRGLSTDTQYF
TGTGCCAGCAAAAGGGGACTGAGCACAGATACGCAGTATTTT
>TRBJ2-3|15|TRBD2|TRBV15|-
CATSPSGESTDTQYF
TGTGCCACCAGCCCTAGCGGGGAAAGCACAGATACGCAGTATTTT
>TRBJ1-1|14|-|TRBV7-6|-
CASSLLAGNTEAFF
TGTGCCAGCAGCTTATTGGCGGGGAACACTGAAGCTTTCTTT
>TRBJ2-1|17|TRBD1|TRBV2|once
CASSAIGQVSSYNEQFF
TGTGCCAGCAGTGCAATCGGACAGGTGAGCTCCTACAATGAGCAGTTCTTC
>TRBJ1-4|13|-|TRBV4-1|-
CASSMWRNEKLFF
TGCGCCAGCAGCATGTGGAGAAATGAAAAACTGTTTTTT
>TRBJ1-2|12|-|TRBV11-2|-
CASSAGDYGYTF
TGTGCCAGCAGCGCGGGGGACTATGGCTACACCTTC
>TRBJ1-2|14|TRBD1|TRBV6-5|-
CASSSTGPGYGYTF
TGTGCCAGCAGTTCGACAGGGCCTGGCTATGGCTACACCTTC
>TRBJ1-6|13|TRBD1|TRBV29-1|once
CSVRQGNNSPLHF
TGCAGCGTTAGACAGGGAAATAATTCACCCCTCCACTTT
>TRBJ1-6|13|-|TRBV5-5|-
CASSFSTNSPLHF
TGTGCCAGCAGCTTTAGTACGAATTCACCCCTCCACTTT
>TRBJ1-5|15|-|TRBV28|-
CASTHHIQGSQPQHF
TGTGCCAGCACCCATCACATCCAGGGGAGTCAGCCCCAGCATTTT
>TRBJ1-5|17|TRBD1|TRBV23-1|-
CASSQSVRQGFNQPQHF
TGCGCCAGCAGTCAATCCGTGAGACAGGGGTTCAATCAGCCCCAGCATTTT
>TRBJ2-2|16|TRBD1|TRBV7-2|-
CASSPTGGDLTGELFF
TGTGCCAGCAGCCCGACAGGGGGCGATCTCACCGGGGAGCTGTTTTTT
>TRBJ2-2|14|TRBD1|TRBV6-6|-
CASRDRGPPAELFF
TGTGCCAGCAGGGACAGGGGACCTCCTGCGGAGCTGTTTTTT
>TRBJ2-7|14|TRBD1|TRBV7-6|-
CASSSGQGWAEQYF
TGTGCCAGCAGCTCGGGACAGGGGTGGGCCGAGCAGTACTTC
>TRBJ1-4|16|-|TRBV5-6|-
CASSSFRTSAGEKLFF
TGTGCCAGCAGCTCCTTCCGGACTTCCGCGGGCGAAAAACTGTTTTTT
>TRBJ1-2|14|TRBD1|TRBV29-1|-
CSVGDRGANYGYTF
TGCAGCGTAGGGGACAGGGGAGCTAACTATGGCTACACCTTC
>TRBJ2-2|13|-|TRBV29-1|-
CSVGRGTTGELFF
TGCAGCGTTGGACGGGGGACCACCGGGGAGCTGTTTTTT
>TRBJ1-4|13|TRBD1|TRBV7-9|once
CASSTRQGEKLFF
TGTGCCAGCAGCACCAGACAGGGCGAAAAACTGTTTTTT
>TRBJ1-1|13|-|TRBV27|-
CASSRGVNTEAFF
TGTGCCAGCAGTCGAGGTGTTAACACTGAAGCTTTCTTT
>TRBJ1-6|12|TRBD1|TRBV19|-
CASSSTGGPLHF
TGTGCCAGTAGTAGTACAGGGGGGCCCCTCCACTTT
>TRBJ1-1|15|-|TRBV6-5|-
CASSYFWSWETEAFF
TGTGCCAGCAGTTACTTTTGGAGTTGGGAGACTGAAGCTTTCTTT
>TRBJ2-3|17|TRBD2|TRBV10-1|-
CASSESVSGALPDTQYF
TGCGCCAGCAGTGAGTCTGTTAGCGGGGCCCTGCCAGATACGCAGTATTTT
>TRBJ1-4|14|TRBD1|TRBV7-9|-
CASSLLQGADKLFF
TGTGCCAGCAGCTTACTACAGGGGGCGGATAAACTGTTTTTT
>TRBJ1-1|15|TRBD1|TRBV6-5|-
CASRPDRGGNTEAFF
TGTGCCAGCAGACCGGACAGGGGGGGGAACACTGAAGCTTTCTTT
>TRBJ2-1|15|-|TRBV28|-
CASCRAGLLQNEQFF
TGTGCCAGCTGCCGTGCGGGGCTCTTACAGAATGAGCAGTTCTTC
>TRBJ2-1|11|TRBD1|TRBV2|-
CASNRGNEQFF
TGTGCCAGCAACAGGGGCAATGAGCAGTTCTTC
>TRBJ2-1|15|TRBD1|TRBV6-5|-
CASSYDRDSYNEQFF
TGTGCCAGCAGTTACGACAGGGATTCCTACAATGAGCAGTTCTTC
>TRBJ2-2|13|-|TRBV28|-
CATADSQTGELFF
TGTGCCACCGCGGACAGTCAAACCGGGGAGCTGTTTTTT
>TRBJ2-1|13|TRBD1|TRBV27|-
CASSLGQGREQFF
TGTGCCAGCAGTCTCGGACAGGGCCGAGAGCAGTTCTTC
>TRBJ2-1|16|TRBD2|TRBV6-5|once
CASSYSMAGEGNEQFF
TGTGCCAGCAGTTACTCGATGGCGGGGGAGGGGAATGAGCAGTTCTTC
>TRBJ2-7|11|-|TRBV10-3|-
CAIRRDYEQYF
TGTGCCATCAGAAGAGACTACGAGCAGTACTTC
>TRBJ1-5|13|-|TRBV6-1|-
CASSVTHNQPQHF
TGTGCCAGCAGTGTGACTCACAATCAGCCCCAGCATTTT
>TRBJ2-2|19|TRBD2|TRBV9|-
CASSVEGLAGAPNTGELFF
TGTGCCAGCAGCGTAGAGGGCCTAGCGGGGGCGCCGAACACCGGGGAGCTGTTTTTT
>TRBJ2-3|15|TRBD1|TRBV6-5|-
CASSYSGQSTDTQYF
TGTGCCAGCAGTTACTCGGGACAGAGCACAGATACGCAGTATTTT
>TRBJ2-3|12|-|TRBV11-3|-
CASSSGGDTQYF
TGTGCCAGCAGCTCAGGGGGGGATACGCAGTATTTT
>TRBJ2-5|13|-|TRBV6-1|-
CASSVDGKETQYF
TGTGCCAGCAGTGTGGACGGGAAAGAGACCCAGTACTTC
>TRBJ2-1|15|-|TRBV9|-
CASSVGGYSYNEQFF
TGTGCCAGCAGCGTAGGCGGGTACTCCTACAATGAGCAGTTCTTC
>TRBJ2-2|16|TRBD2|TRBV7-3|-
CASSAQRGGGSGELFF
TGTGCCAGCAGCGCCCAACGGGGGGGCGGTAGCGGGGAGCTGTTTTTT
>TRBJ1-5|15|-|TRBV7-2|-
CASSLGTGHNQPQHF
TGTGCCAGCAGCTTAGGCACAGGGCACAATCAGCCCCAGCATTTT
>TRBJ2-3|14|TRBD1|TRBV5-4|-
CASSFRDRPEAQYF
TGTGCCAGCAGCTTCCGGGACAGGCCAGAGGCGCAGTATTTT
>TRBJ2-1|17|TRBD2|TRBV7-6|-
CASSLVGTSGGANEQFF
TGTGCCAGCAGCTTAGTGGGGACTAGCGGGGGGGCCAATGAGCAGTTCTTC
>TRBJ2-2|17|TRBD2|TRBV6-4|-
CASSSKGGGAGTGELFF
TGTGCCAGCAGTTCCAAAGGCGGGGGGGCCGGCACCGGGGAGCTGTTTTTT
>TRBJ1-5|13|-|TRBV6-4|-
CASSPEVRQPQHF
TGTGCCAGCAGCCCGGAGGTAAGGCAGCCCCAGCATTTT
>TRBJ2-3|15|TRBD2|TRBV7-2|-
CASSSSGGATDTQYF
TGTGCCAGCAGCTCTAGCGGGGGGGCCACAGATACGCAGTATTTT
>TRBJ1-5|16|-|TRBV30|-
CAWSSRTQKGFQPQHF
TGTGCCTGGAGTTCCCGAACACAGAAGGGGTTTCAGCCCCAGCATTTT
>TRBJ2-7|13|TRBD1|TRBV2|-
CASSEQGAAEQYF
TGTGCCAGCAGTGAACAGGGGGCGGCCGAGCAGTACTTC
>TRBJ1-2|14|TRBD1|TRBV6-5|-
CASSLTGVDYGYTF
TGTGCCAGCAGTTTAACAGGGGTTGACTATGGCTACACCTTC
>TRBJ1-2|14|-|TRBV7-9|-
CASSPRVGNYGYTF
TGTGCCAGCAGCCCCCGGGTCGGGAACTATGGCTACACCTTC
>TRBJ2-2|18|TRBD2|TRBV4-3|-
CASSQGLRGGSNTGELFF
TGCGCCAGCAGCCAGGGCTTGCGGGGGGGCTCGAACACCGGGGAGCTGTTTTTT
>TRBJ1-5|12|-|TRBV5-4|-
CASSLPDQPQHF
TGTGCCAGCAGCTTGCCCGATCAGCCCCAGCATTTT
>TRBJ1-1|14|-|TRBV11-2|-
CASSPRTGNTEAFF
TGTGCCAGCAGCCCTCGGACGGGAAACACTGAAGCTTTCTTT
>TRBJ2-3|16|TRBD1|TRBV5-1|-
CASSLVGTGDTDTQYF
TGCGCCAGCAGCTTGGTAGGGACAGGGGACACAGATACGCAGTATTTT
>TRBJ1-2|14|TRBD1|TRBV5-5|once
CASSSGQQNYGYTF
TGTGCCAGCAGCTCGGGACAGCAGAACTATGGCTACACCTTC
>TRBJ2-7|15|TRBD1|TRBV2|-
CASSADRAPGSDQYF
TGTGCCAGCAGCGCGGACAGGGCCCCTGGATCGGATCAGTACTTC